The next 4 T cell receptor beta chains were all read from a single sample in a study of control samples from healthy donors and cancer patients. Clones were read by immunoSEQ multiplex PCR, and TCRdb kept only the in-frame ones, dropping some. The sample yields about 100,000 clones, almost 90% seen once. The sample comprised blood. Every receptor here comes from a man aged 25 to 40 in good health.

The chain carries TRBV7-2 and TRBJ2-7, with D perhaps TRBD2 (5 bases). The CDR3 consists of 13 residues. Germline lookup yields CDR1 SGHTA and CDR2 FQGNSA. The ends were cut back, 1 base at V and 6 bases at J, with 10 bases in the middle. CDR3 amino acids: CASSLVERGEQYF. CDR3 nucleotides: TGTGCCAGCAGCTTAGTGGAACGGGGCGAGCAGTACTTC.

DNA of the CDR3: TGCAGTGCTAGTGGTCTAGCGGGGACCGGGGAGCTGTTTTTT. Protein sequence: CSASGLAGTGELFF. The chain joins TRBV20-1 to TRBJ2-2, with 9 bases lining up with TRBD2. After removal of 3 bases from V and 5 bases from J, the junction contained 4 bases not matched to a gene. The germline gives CDR1 DFQATT, CDR2 SNEGSKA (reference sequence). This CDR3 has 14 residues.

The V gene is TRBV28, the J gene TRBJ2-7, with 9 positions matching TRBD2. Germline-derived CDR1 and CDR2 are MDHEN and SYDVKM. V was pared by 2 bases and J by 7 bases, with 18 bases of the junction left unmatched. CDR3 length equals 18 residues. The CDR3 protein is CASSLPLAGGPRTGEQYF. The CDR3 DNA is TGTGCCAGCAGTTTACCCCTTGCGGGAGGGCCGCGGACTGGGGAGCAGTACTTC. The full variable domain, its missing parts supplied by reference TRBV28 and TRBJ2-7, is DVKVTQSSRYLVKRTGEKVFLECVQDMDHENMFWYRQDPGLGLRLIYFSYDVKMKEKGDIPEGYSVSREKKERFSLILESASTNQTSMYLCASSLPLAGGPRTGEQYFGPGTRLTVT.

V usage is TRBV19 and J usage is TRBJ1-4; D is uncertain. The CDR3 sequence is 14 residues long. CDR1 and CDR2 (germline): LNHDA, SQIVND (reference sequence). V lost 1 base and J 7 bases, leaving 10 bases between the germline ends. The CDR3 loop is CASSIGESSEKLFF. The CDR3 DNA follows: TGTGCCAGTAGTATAGGGGAGTCATCTGAAAAACTGTTTTTT.